These 18 T cell receptor beta chains came from one sample sequenced in a study of PD-L1 blockade in urothelial cancer. The time point here: pretreatment peripheral blood. The method was immunoSEQ multiplex PCR; TCRdb's version includes in-frame clones alone and lacks a portion of them. There are approximately 94,000 clones in the sample; around 87% occur only once, and approximately 2% lies in the top ten. The source was PBMCs, collected around atezolizumab (anti-PD-L1) treatment. All receptors come from a man in his sixties with urothelial cancer.

J is TRBJ2-5 and V is TRBV4-3; TRBD1 matches 8 bases. Germline trimming cut 4 bases from V and 5 bases from J; bases unmatched to any gene: 3. The germline CDR1 and CDR2 sequences are LGHNA and YSLEER. The CDR3 consists of 13 residues. As DNA, the CDR3 is TGCGCCAGCAGCCGCACAGGGGGGGAGACCCAGTACTTC. It codes for CASSRTGGETQYF.

This chain joins TRBV7-2 and TRBJ1-1; D is possibly TRBD1 (6 bases). The CDR3 runs 16 residues. Germline CDR1 SGHTA, CDR2 FQGNSA. V shed 0 bases and J shed 1 base, with 12 bases lying between them. CDR3 amino acids: CASSLATGLGNTEAFF. CDR3 nucleotide sequence: TGTGCCAGCAGCTTAGCCACAGGGCTGGGGAACACTGAAGCTTTCTTT.

The chain is built from TRBV10-1 and TRBJ2-1; TRBD2 is a possible D gene (6 bases). V was clipped by 4 bases and J by 4 bases, with 14 bases between them. Germline CDR1 is WNHNN and CDR2 is SYGVQD (reference sequence). This CDR3 has 15 residues. In nucleotides, the CDR3 is TGCGCCAGCAGTGGCCCGGGGGACCCATACAATGAGCAGTTCTTC. It is translated as CASSGPGDPYNEQFF.

The chain couples TRBV14 to TRBJ1-1, with a possible D match to TRBD1 (5 bases). With 0 bases removed from V and 3 bases from J, the gap between germline ends came to 11 bases. This CDR3 spans 15 amino acids. CDR1 is SGHDN and CDR2 is FVKESK in the germline V gene. The CDR3: CASSQDRRGHTEAFF. The CDR3 nucleotides are TGTGCCAGCAGCCAAGATAGGAGGGGCCACACTGAAGCTTTCTTT.

The chain carries TRBV5-1 and TRBJ1-2; 8 bases map to TRBD1. This CDR3 has 16 amino acids. CDR1 and CDR2 from the germline V gene are SGHRS and YFSETQ. V dropped 3 bases and J dropped 2; count of bases not matched to a gene: 9. The CDR3 loop reads CASSSVQGDQNYGYTF. The CDR3 region has the DNA TGCGCCAGCAGCTCAGTACAGGGGGATCAGAACTATGGCTACACCTTC.

The chain carries TRBV29-1 and TRBJ2-7, with D perhaps matching TRBD1 (5 bases). Trimming left V 2 bases short and J 2 bases short, with 10 bases between. The CDR3 has 13 amino acids. In germline, CDR1 is SQVTM, CDR2 ANQGSEA. CDR3 nucleotides: TGCAGCGTTGAAAGGGGCCCCCCCTACGAGCAGTACTTC. It is translated as CSVERGPPYEQYF.

V gene TRBV5-4 combines with J gene TRBJ2-7; 7 nucleotides line up with TRBD1. The CDR3 totals 14 residues. Germline V gene sequence: CDR1 SGHNT, CDR2 YYREEE (reference sequence). Trimming at V came to 2 bases and at J to 0 bases, leaving 2 bases not matched to a gene. In DNA form, the CDR3 reads TGTGCCAGCAGCTTAGGGACAGTCTCCTACGAGCAGTACTTC. Translation gives CASSLGTVSYEQYF.

V gene TRBV6-1 combines with J gene TRBJ2-7, with a weak D call TRBD1 (5 bases). CDR1 and CDR2 (germline): MNHNS, SASEGT. This CDR3 comprises 15 residues. V was pared by 4 bases and J by 3 bases, with 16 bases between. In DNA form, the CDR3 reads TGTGCCAGCAGTGGGGGTAGGGGCCCACTCTACGAGCAGTACTTC. It encodes CASSGGRGPLYEQYF.

The chain joins TRBV11-3 to TRBJ2-7; 11 bases are shared with TRBD1. From germline, CDR1 is SGHNT and CDR2 YENEEA. Unmatched junction bases numbered 3, after V lost 5 bases and J lost 6 bases. The CDR3 covers 13 residues. In DNA form, the CDR3 reads TGTGCCAGCAGCCCCGGGACAGGGGGCGAGCAGTACTTC. Amino acid sequence: CASSPGTGGEQYF. Looking up the rest from reference TRBV11-3 and TRBJ2-7 gives the full variable domain: EAGVVQSPRYKIIEKKQPVAFWCNPISGHNTLYWYLQNLGQGPELLIRYENEEAVDDSQLPKDRFSAERLKGVDSTLKIQPAELGDSAVYLCASSPGTGGEQYFGPGTRLTVT.

This clone was observed a single time. The rearrangement uses TRBV5-1 and TRBJ1-2; D unresolved. From germline, CDR1 is SGHRS and CDR2 YFSETQ. This CDR3 spans 14 amino acids. The V end was cut by 0 bases, the J end by 2 bases, with 8 bases between. The CDR3 is CASSLEAENYGYTF. In DNA form, the CDR3 reads TGCGCCAGCAGCTTGGAAGCGGAGAACTATGGCTACACCTTC.

The chain joins TRBV28 to TRBJ1-5; no clear D. Trimming took 5 bases from V and 0 from J, leaving 5 bases between them. CDR3 length: 13 residues. Germline CDR1 and CDR2: MDHEN and SYDVKM. The CDR3 spells CASSPPSNQPQHF. The CDR3 DNA reads TGTGCCAGCAGTCCTCCTAGCAATCAGCCCCAGCATTTT.

The chain couples TRBV18 to TRBJ1-1; 7 nucleotides align to TRBD1. J gave up 8 bases and V 2 bases, and 8 bases lay outside the gene matches. The length of the CDR3 is 14 residues. CDR1 and CDR2 from the germline V gene are KGHSH and LQKENI. The DNA of the CDR3 is TGTGCCAGCTCACCATCAAGGGACAGAACAGAAGCTTTCTTT. Its protein product is CASSPSRDRTEAFF.

V gene TRBV7-9 combines with J gene TRBJ2-6; tentatively, D is TRBD1 (6 bases). In germline, CDR1 is SEHNR, CDR2 FQNEAQ (reference sequence). The CDR3 consists of 15 residues. Trimming took 11 bases from V and 4 from J, leaving 18 bases between them. CDR3 in amino acids: CAGEQGSLGANVLTF. Here the CDR3 DNA reads TGTGCCGGAGAACAGGGTTCGTTGGGGGCCAACGTCCTGACTTTC. Based on the CDR3 plus reference TRBV7-9 and TRBJ2-6, the full variable domain is DTGVSQNPRHKITKRGQNVTFRCDPISEHNRLYWYRQTLGQGPEFLTYFQNEAQLEKSRLLSDRFSAERPKGSFSTLEIQRTEQGDSAMYLCAGEQGSLGANVLTFGAGSRLTVL.

V gene TRBV9 combines with J gene TRBJ2-7, with 10 bases matching TRBD2. The V segment lost 4 bases and the J segment 5 bases; nucleotides outside the gene matches: 9. CDR1 and CDR2 from the germline V gene are SGDLS and YYNGEE. The CDR3 has 15 amino acids. CDR3: CASSSSGRALDEQYF. The CDR3 DNA reads as TGTGCCAGCAGCTCCAGCGGGAGGGCCCTCGACGAGCAGTACTTC.

The rearrangement links TRBV18 to TRBJ2-7; 7 nucleotides agree with TRBD1. The length of the CDR3 is 16 residues. With V trimmed by 4 bases and J by 2 bases, 11 bases remained unmatched. Looked up from germline, CDR1 is KGHSH and CDR2 is LQKENI. The CDR3 sequence is CASSRNAPGQTYEQYF. CDR3 in DNA: TGTGCCAGCTCACGAAACGCGCCGGGACAGACCTACGAGCAGTACTTC.

The CDR3 sequence is CASSVGTSEDNEQFF. The CDR3 coding sequence is TGTGCCAGCAGCGTTGGGACTAGCGAAGACAATGAGCAGTTCTTC. This sequence joins TRBV7-9 and TRBJ2-1; 10 bases match TRBD2. The germline gives CDR1 SEHNR, CDR2 FQNEAQ (reference sequence). The CDR3 spans 15 residues. J was trimmed by 5 bases and V by 5 bases; bases with no gene match: 6.

V and J are TRBV28 and TRBJ1-2; TRBD1 aligns across 9 bases. This CDR3 spans 15 amino acids. CDR1 is MDHEN and CDR2 is SYDVKM in the germline V gene. J was trimmed by 6 bases and V by 0 bases; bases with no gene match: 5. The CDR3 here is CASSLWEDRGHGYTF. The CDR3, as DNA: TGTGCCAGCAGTTTATGGGAGGACAGGGGTCATGGCTACACCTTC.

This chain links TRBV7-9 with TRBJ2-2, with 14 bases aligning to TRBD2. CDR3 length: 19 residues. The V gene's germline CDR1 is SEHNR and CDR2 FQNEAQ (reference sequence). With 5 bases clipped from V and 5 bases from J, the junction kept 13 bases outside the gene matches. The CDR3 region has the DNA TGTGCCAGCAGCCCACAGGCGGGACTAGCGGGAGTTGTAACCGGGGAGCTGTTTTTT. Translating it yields CASSPQAGLAGVVTGELFF.